The entry below gives a single T cell receptor beta chain sequence along with its context. Its matching antigen is unknown. Repertoires were generated with immunoSEQ multiplex PCR, while TCRdb's copy carries only in-frame clones and drops some. The table shows 46,000 or so clones, with around 90% occurring only once. The data originate from a study of T cell responses to AZD1222 COVID-19 vaccine. Pooled in the analysis were second doses at about 4 or about 12 weeks. General observations from the study: There were repertoire samples only from the period after the peak T cell response. Distributed over spike, vaccine-associated CD4 TCRs predominated at 160-218 and 743-854. Nearly half of the spike-specific TCRs reportedly recognize variant regions that carry no mutations.

The CDR3 is 14 residues long. The ends were cut back, 3 bases at V and 3 bases at J, with 10 bases in the middle. In germline, CDR1 is LNHDA, CDR2 SQIVND (reference sequence). The sequence was collected from an adult who received the AZD1222 COVID-19 vaccine. The chain links TRBV19 to TRBJ2-3; maybe TRBD2 (5 bases). The sample in question was peripheral blood, obtained 28 days after the second AZD1222 dose. The CDR3 spells CASSIKGGTDTQYF. As DNA, the CDR3 is TGTGCCAGTAGTATTAAGGGCGGGACAGATACGCAGTATTTT.